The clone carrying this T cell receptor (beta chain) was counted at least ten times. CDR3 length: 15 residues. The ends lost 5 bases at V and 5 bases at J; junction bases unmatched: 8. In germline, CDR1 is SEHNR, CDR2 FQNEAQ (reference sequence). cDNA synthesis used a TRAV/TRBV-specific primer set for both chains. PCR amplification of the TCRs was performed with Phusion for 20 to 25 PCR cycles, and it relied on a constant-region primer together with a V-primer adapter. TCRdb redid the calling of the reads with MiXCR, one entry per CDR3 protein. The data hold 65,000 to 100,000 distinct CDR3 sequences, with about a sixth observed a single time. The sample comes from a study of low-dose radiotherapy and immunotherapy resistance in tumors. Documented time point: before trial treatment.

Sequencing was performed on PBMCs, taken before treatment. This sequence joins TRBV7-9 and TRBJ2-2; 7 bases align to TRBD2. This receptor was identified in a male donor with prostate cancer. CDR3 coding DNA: TGTGCCAGCAGCCCCATCAGGGACTATACCGGGGAGCTGTTTTTT. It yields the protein CASSPIRDYTGELFF. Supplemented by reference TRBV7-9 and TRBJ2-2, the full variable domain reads DTGVSQNPRHKITKRGQNVTFRCDPISEHNRLYWYRQTLGQGPEFLTYFQNEAQLEKSRLLSDRFSAERPKGSFSTLEIQRTEQGDSAMYLCASSPIRDYTGELFFGEGSRLTVL.